Below are 20 T cell receptor beta chains sequenced from a single sample in a study of CD8 T cells in Susac syndrome. With random hexamers, reverse transcription was performed on about 0.5 to 1 ug of RNA. TCRdb itself ran the immunoSEQ multiplex PCR reads through MiXCR, one entry per CDR3 protein. The table lists approximately 160,000 distinct CDR3 sequences, about 94% of them singletons, with 0.09% to 0.1% in the top ten. The sample comprised CD4+ T cells from PBMCs. The receptors come from a human donor with multiple sclerosis.

V and J are TRBV10-3 and TRBJ2-1; perhaps TRBD1 as D (5 bases). CDR3 length equals 13 residues. Looked up from germline, CDR1 is ENHRY and CDR2 is SYGVKD. V lost 3 bases to trimming and J lost 5 bases, with 8 bases between them. The CDR3 spells CAISDTGDNEQFF. The CDR3 region has the DNA TGTGCCATCAGTGATACAGGAGACAATGAGCAGTTCTTC.

The genes are TRBV7-2 and TRBJ1-1; no reliable D call. CDR1 SGHTA and CDR2 FQGNSA come from the germline V gene. This CDR3 is built from 20 residues. Trimming stripped 3 bases from V and 0 bases from J, with 26 bases between. The chain's CDR3 is CASSLRSPLTMSKLNTEAFF. The CDR3 DNA reads TGTGCCAGCAGCTTGCGGAGTCCTCTTACCATGTCCAAACTGAACACTGAAGCTTTCTTT.

V usage is TRBV28 and J usage is TRBJ1-5; 12 bases are a match to TRBD1. Germline-derived CDR1 and CDR2 are MDHEN and SYDVKM. Trimming cost V 10 bases and J 6 bases; bases outside gene matches: 10. This CDR3 is 15 amino acids long. The CDR3 reads CATLMGQGAFQPQHF. CDR3 bases: TGTGCCACTCTCATGGGACAGGGGGCATTTCAGCCCCAGCATTTT.

The count of this clonotype is one. The chain couples TRBV30 to TRBJ2-5; 7 bases are a match to TRBD2. The J segment lost 1 base and the V segment lost 0 bases, leaving 8 bases of the junction unmatched. CDR1 GTSNPN and CDR2 SVGIG come from the germline V gene (reference sequence). The CDR3 is 16 residues long. The CDR3 is CAWSVRLGGFQETQYF. The CDR3 DNA reads TGTGCCTGGAGTGTACGGTTGGGAGGGTTCCAAGAGACCCAGTACTTC.

The V call is TRBV11-3, the J call TRBJ2-1, with D possibly matching TRBD1 (5 bases). V was pared by 3 bases and J by 9 bases, with 12 bases between. Germline CDR1 is SGHNT and CDR2 is YENEEA. The CDR3 runs to 13 residues. The CDR3 loop is CASSLGPRSEQFF. CDR3 nucleotide sequence: TGTGCCAGCAGCTTGGGGCCGAGGAGTGAGCAGTTCTTC.

In its sample, this clonotype was seen once. The chain links TRBV6-2 or TRBV6-3 to TRBJ1-6, with D possibly being TRBD1 (5 bases). The germline V and J ends were trimmed by 6 bases and 7 bases, with 13 bases remaining between them. CDR3 length: 14 amino acids. The germline gives CDR1 MNHEY, CDR2 SVGEGT. Here the CDR3 reads CASRIQGWNSPLHF. The CDR3 DNA sequence: TGTGCCAGCAGGATTCAGGGTTGGAATTCACCCCTCCACTTT.

The J gene is TRBJ2-1, the V gene TRBV3-1; 8 nucleotides agree with TRBD2. CDR3 length equals 15 residues. J was trimmed by 6 bases and V by 2 bases; bases with no gene match: 6. Germline V gives CDR1 LGHDT, CDR2 YNNKEL (reference sequence). The CDR3 nucleotides are TGTGCCAGCAGCCAATCCTATAGCGGGACCAATGAGCAGTTCTTC. This sequence encodes CASSQSYSGTNEQFF.

In this sample, this clonotype turned up a few times. This sequence joins TRBV7-2 and TRBJ1-1; TRBD1 matches 8 bases. The CDR3 extends over 13 amino acids. The trim removed 5 bases at V and 3 bases at J, leaving 2 bases unmatched. Germline V gene sequence: CDR1 SGHTA, CDR2 FQGNSA. The CDR3 bases are TGTGCCAGCAGCCAACAGGGGGACACTGAAGCTTTCTTT. Protein sequence: CASSQQGDTEAFF.

A single count supports this clonotype. The chain carries TRBV9 and TRBJ2-2, with 10 bases matching TRBD2. This CDR3 has 16 amino acids. CDR1 is SGDLS and CDR2 is YYNGEE in the germline V gene. The junction had 2 bases not matched to a gene; V was cut back by 0 bases and J by 3 bases. This CDR3 is CASSVGSGRDTGELFF. In nucleotides, the CDR3 is TGTGCCAGCAGCGTAGGAAGCGGGAGGGACACCGGGGAGCTGTTTTTT.

The chain couples TRBV7-2 to TRBJ1-2; TRBD1 might be the D (5 bases). Germline-derived CDR1 and CDR2 are SGHTA and FQGNSA. This CDR3 has 15 residues. The germline V and J ends were trimmed by 1 base and 7 bases, with 16 bases remaining between them. CDR3 sequence reads: CASSLGGGRARGYTF. The CDR3 DNA sequence: TGTGCCAGCAGCTTAGGGGGAGGCAGGGCTCGTGGCTACACCTTC.

This sequence joins TRBV9 and TRBJ2-6; D is unclear. The CDR3 covers 14 residues. In germline, CDR1 is SGDLS, CDR2 YYNGEE. With 2 bases removed from V and 3 bases from J, the gap between germline ends came to 6 bases. Here the CDR3 DNA reads TGTGCCAGCAGCGTGTATGGTGGGGCCAACGTCCTGACTTTC. Translating gives CASSVYGGANVLTF.

The chain recombines TRBV5-1 with TRBJ2-7, with 9 bases aligning to TRBD1. CDR3 length: 15 residues. Germline V gene sequence: CDR1 SGHRS, CDR2 YFSETQ. V trimming: 6 bases; J trimming: 7 bases; junction bases outside the gene matches: 14. CDR3 loop: CASNPGGQGLREQYF. The CDR3 region has the DNA TGCGCCAGCAATCCTGGGGGACAGGGTCTAAGGGAGCAGTACTTC.

The CDR3 region is CASTQLGRETQYF. The CDR3 DNA is TGTGCCAGCACCCAATTGGGCCGGGAGACCCAGTACTTC. This sequence joins TRBV2 and TRBJ2-5, with D unresolved. This CDR3 has 13 amino acids. The V and J ends lost 7 bases and 5 bases respectively, with 14 bases between them. Germline V CDR1 and CDR2: SNHLY, FYNNEI.

The chain couples TRBV11-1 to TRBJ1-2; the D gene is possibly TRBD1 (5 bases). Trimming pared 2 bases from V and 4 bases from J, leaving 11 bases between. The V gene's germline CDR1 is SGHAT and CDR2 FQDESV (reference sequence). The CDR3 runs to 14 residues. CDR3 DNA sequence: TGTGCCAGCAGCTTAATCTCAGGGAGCTATGGCTACACCTTC. Amino acids: CASSLISGSYGYTF. The variable domain in full, completed from reference TRBV11-1 and TRBJ1-2, reads EAEVAQSPRYKITEKSQAVAFWCDPISGHATLYWYRQILGQGPELLVQFQDESVVDDSQLPKDRFSAERLKGVDSTLKIQPAELGDSAMYLCASSLISGSYGYTFGSGTRLTVV.

The chain links TRBV20-1 to TRBJ2-2; 11 nucleotides match TRBD2. This CDR3 is built from 17 residues. The V and J ends lost 2 bases and 4 bases, in that order; junction bases with no gene match: 9. Germline V lookup: CDR1 DFQATT, CDR2 SNEGSKA (reference sequence). CDR3 loop: CSARYTSGRNPTGELFF. The CDR3 DNA reads TGCAGTGCTAGATACACTAGCGGGAGAAACCCCACCGGGGAGCTGTTTTTT.

The chain links TRBV27 to TRBJ1-5, with D possibly being TRBD1 (6 bases). The V gene lost 2 bases and the J gene lost 5 bases, with 10 bases spanning the gap. From germline, CDR1 is MNHEY and CDR2 SMNVEV (reference sequence). This CDR3 has 14 amino acids. Here the CDR3 DNA reads TGTGCCAGCAGTTTACGCCAGGGGTATCAGCCCCAGCATTTT. Protein: CASSLRQGYQPQHF.

The CDR3 sequence: CSAGLGHANTEAFF. Here the CDR3 DNA reads TGCAGTGCTGGACTGGGACACGCGAACACTGAAGCTTTCTTT. The J gene is TRBJ1-1, the V gene TRBV20-1, with D perhaps TRBD1 (6 bases). This CDR3 is 14 amino acids long. V lost 5 bases, J lost 1 base, and 14 bases lay in between. Germline V CDR1 and CDR2: DFQATT, SNEGSKA (reference sequence).

The chain employs TRBV30 and TRBJ2-1; D not resolved. The CDR3 sequence is 13 residues long. CDR1 and CDR2 (germline): GTSNPN, SVGIG (reference sequence). V was trimmed by 5 bases and J by 0 bases, leaving 8 bases between them. The DNA of the CDR3 is TGTGCCTGGGCCAGGATCTCCTACAATGAGCAGTTCTTC. This translates into CAWARISYNEQFF.

This clonotype is a singleton in its sample. The chain joins TRBV5-1 to TRBJ1-3; no definite D call. The germline gives CDR1 SGHRS, CDR2 YFSETQ. V lost 1 base and J lost 0, with 8 bases in between. The CDR3 spans 15 residues. As DNA, the CDR3 is TGCGCCAGCAGCTTGTCGGGTGACTCTGGAAACACCATATATTTT. Amino acids: CASSLSGDSGNTIYF.

The rearrangement uses TRBV20-1 and TRBJ1-1, with D hard to call. The CDR3 spans 16 residues. V was clipped by 0 bases and J by 2 bases, with 16 bases between them. Germline loops: CDR1 DFQATT, CDR2 SNEGSKA (reference sequence). The CDR3 sequence is CSARDLITGFNTEAFF. The CDR3 coding sequence is TGCAGTGCTAGAGATCTCATCACGGGCTTCAACACTGAAGCTTTCTTT.